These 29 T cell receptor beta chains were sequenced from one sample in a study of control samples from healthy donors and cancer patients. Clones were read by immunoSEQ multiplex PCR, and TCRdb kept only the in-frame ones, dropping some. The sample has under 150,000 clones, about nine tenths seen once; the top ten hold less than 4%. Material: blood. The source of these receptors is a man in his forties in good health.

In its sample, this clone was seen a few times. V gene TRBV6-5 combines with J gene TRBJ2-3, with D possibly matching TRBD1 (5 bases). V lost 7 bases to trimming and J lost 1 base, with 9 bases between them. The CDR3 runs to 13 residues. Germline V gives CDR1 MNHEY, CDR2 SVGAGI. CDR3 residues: CASNQGRTDTQYF. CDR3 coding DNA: TGTGCCAGCAATCAGGGTCGCACAGATACGCAGTATTTT.

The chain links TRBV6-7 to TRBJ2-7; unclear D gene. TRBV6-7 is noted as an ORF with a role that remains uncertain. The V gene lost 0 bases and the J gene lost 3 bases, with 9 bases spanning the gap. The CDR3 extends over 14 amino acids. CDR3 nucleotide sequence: TGTGCCAGCAGTTACTCTTGGAAGAACTACGAGCAGTACTTC. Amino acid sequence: CASSYSWKNYEQYF.

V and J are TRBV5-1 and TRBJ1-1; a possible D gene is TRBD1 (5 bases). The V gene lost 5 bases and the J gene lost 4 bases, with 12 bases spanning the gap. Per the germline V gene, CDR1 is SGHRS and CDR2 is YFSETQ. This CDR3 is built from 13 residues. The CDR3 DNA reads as TGCGCCAGCAGGCCGTTGGGGGGCACTGAAGCTTTCTTT. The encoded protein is CASRPLGGTEAFF.

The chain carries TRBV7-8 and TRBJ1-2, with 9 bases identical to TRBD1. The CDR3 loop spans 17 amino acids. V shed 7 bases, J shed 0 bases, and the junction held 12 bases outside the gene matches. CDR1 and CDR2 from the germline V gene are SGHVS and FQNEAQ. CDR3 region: CASTLRRDRVPNYGYTF. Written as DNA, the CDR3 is TGTGCCAGCACCCTGAGAAGGGACAGGGTTCCTAACTATGGCTACACCTTC. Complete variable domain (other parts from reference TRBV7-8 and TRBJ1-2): GAGVSQSPRYKVAKRGQDVALRCDPISGHVSLFWYQQALGQGPEFLTYFQNEAQLDKSGLPSDRFFAERPEGSVSTLKIQRTQQEDSAVYLCASTLRRDRVPNYGYTFGSGTRLTVV.

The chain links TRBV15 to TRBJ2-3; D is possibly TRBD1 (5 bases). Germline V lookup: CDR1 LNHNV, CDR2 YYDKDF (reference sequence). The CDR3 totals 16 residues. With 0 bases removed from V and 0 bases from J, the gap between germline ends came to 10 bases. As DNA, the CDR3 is TGTGCCACCAGCAGAGATCAACAGGCAAGCACAGATACGCAGTATTTT. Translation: CATSRDQQASTDTQYF.

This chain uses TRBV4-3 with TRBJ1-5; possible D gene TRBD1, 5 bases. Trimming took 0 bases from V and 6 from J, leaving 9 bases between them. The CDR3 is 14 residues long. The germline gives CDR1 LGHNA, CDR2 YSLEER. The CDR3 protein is CASSQEPGSQPQHF. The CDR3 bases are TGCGCCAGCAGCCAAGAACCAGGGAGTCAGCCCCAGCATTTT.

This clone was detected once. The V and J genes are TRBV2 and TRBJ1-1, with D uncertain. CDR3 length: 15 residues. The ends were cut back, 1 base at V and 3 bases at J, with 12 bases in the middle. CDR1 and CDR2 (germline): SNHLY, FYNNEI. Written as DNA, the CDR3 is TGTGCCAGCAGTGAAGATAGTGCGGGGTACACTGAAGCTTTCTTT. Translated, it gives CASSEDSAGYTEAFF.

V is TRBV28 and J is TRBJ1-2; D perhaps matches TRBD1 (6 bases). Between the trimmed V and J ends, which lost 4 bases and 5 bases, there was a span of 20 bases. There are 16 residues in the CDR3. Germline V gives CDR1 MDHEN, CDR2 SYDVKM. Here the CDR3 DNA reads TGTGCCAGCAGTTACCCCCCTTGGACAGATCTGTATGGCTACACCTTC. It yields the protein CASSYPPWTDLYGYTF.

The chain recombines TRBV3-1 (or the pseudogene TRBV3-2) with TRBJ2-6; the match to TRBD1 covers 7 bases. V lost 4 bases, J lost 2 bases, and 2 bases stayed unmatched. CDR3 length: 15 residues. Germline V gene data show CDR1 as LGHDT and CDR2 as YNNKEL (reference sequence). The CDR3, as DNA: TGTGCCAGCAGCCGCACAGGGGCTGGGGCCAACGTCCTGACTTTC. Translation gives CASSRTGAGANVLTF.

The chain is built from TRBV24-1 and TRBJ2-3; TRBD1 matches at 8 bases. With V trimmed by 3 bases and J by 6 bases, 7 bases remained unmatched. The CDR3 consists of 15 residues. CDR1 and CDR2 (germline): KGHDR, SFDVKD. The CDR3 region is CATSDDRGRVDTQYF. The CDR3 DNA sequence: TGTGCCACCAGTGATGACAGGGGACGAGTCGATACGCAGTATTTT.

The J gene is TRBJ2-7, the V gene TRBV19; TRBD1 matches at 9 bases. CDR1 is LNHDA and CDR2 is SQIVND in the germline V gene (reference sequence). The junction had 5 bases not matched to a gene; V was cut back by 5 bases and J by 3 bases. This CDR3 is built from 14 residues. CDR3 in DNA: TGTGCCAGTAGTCCAACGGGACAGGGCTACGAGCAGTACTTC. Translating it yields CASSPTGQGYEQYF.

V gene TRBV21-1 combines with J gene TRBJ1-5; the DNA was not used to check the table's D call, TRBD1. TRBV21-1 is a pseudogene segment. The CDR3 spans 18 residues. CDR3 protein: CASSSKKLQGALFPPQHF. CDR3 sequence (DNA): TGTGCCAGCAGCTCGAAAAAGTTACAGGGGGCTCTCTTTCCGCCCCAGCATTTT.

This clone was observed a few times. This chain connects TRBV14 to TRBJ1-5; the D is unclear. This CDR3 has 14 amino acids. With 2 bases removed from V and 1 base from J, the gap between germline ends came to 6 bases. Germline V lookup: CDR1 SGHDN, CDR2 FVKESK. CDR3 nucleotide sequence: TGTGCCAGCAGCCAATGGGGAAGCAATCAGCCCCAGCATTTT. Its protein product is CASSQWGSNQPQHF.

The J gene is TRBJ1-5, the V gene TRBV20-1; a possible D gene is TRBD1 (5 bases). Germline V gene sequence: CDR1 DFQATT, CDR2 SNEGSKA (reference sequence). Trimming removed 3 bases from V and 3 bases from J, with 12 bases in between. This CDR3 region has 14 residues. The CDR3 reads CSASPSTDNQPQHF. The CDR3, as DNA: TGCAGTGCTAGTCCCTCGACAGACAATCAGCCCCAGCATTTT.

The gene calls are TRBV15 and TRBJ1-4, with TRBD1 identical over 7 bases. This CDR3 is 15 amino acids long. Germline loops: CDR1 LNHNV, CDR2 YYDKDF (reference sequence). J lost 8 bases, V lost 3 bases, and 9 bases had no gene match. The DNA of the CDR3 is TGTGCCACCAGCAGGGCACAGGGGAATCAGGAAAAACTGTTTTTT. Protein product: CATSRAQGNQEKLFF.

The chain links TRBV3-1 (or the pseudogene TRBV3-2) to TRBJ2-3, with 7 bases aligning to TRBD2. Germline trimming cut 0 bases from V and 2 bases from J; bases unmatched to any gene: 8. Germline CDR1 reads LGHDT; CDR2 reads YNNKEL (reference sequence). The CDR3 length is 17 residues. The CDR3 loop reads CASSQDPQRGITDTQYF. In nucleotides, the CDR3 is TGTGCCAGCAGCCAAGATCCCCAGCGGGGAATCACAGATACGCAGTATTTT.

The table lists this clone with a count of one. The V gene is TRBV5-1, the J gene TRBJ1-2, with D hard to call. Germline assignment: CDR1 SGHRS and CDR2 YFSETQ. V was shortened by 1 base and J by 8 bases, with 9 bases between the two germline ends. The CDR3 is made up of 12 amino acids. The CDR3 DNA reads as TGCGCCAGCAGCTTGCCCGACCGGGGCTACACCTTC. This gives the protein CASSLPDRGYTF.

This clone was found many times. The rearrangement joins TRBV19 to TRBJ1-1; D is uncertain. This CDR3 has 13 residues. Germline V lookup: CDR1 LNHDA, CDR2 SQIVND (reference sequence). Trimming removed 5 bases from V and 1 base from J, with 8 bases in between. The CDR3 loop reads CASSQVPNTEAFF. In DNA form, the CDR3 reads TGTGCCAGTAGTCAGGTGCCGAACACTGAAGCTTTCTTT. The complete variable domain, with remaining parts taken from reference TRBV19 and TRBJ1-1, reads DGGITQSPKYLFRKEGQNVTLSCEQNLNHDAMYWYRQDPGQGLRLIYYSQIVNDFQKGDIAEGYSVSREKKESFPLTVTSAQKNPTAFYLCASSQVPNTEAFFGQGTRLTVV.

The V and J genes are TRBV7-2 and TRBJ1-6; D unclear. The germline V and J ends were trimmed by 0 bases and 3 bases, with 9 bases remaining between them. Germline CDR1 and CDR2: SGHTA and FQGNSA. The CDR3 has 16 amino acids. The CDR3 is CASSLAEGFYNSPLHF. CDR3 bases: TGTGCCAGCAGCTTAGCGGAAGGCTTCTATAATTCACCCCTCCACTTT.

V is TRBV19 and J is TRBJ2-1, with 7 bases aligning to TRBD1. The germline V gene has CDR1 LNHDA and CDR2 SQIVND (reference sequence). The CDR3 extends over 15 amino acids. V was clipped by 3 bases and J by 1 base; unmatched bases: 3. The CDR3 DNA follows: TGTGCCAGTAGTATCAAGGGGGCGTCCTACAATGAGCAGTTCTTC. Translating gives CASSIKGASYNEQFF.

CDR3 in DNA: TGTGCCAGCAGCGATTGGAGGGGGCACTACGAGCAGTACTTC. Its protein is CASSDWRGHYEQYF. This chain joins TRBV11-3 and TRBJ2-7, with TRBD1 as a possible D gene (7 bases). Deletions cut 5 bases from V and 3 bases from J, with 14 bases between. This CDR3 is built from 14 residues. The germline V gene encodes CDR1 SGHNT and CDR2 YENEEA.

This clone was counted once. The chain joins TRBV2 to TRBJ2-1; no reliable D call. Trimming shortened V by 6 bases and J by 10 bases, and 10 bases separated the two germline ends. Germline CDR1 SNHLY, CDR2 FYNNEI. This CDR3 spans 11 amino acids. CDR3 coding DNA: TGTGCCAGCAGCCTAAAAGGCGAGCAGTTCTTC. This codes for CASSLKGEQFF.

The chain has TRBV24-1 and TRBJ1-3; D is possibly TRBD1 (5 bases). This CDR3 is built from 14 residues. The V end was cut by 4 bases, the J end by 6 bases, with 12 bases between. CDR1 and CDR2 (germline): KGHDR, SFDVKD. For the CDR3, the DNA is TGTGCCACCAGTGAGTCGGGACTCGAAAACACCATATATTTT. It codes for CATSESGLENTIYF.

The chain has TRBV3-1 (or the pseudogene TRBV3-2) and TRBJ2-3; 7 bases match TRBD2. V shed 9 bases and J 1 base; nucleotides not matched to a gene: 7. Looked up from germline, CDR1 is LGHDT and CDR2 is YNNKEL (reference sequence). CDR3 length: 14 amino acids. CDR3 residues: CASTGGHGTDTQYF. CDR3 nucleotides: TGTGCCAGTACGGGGGGTCACGGCACAGATACGCAGTATTTT.

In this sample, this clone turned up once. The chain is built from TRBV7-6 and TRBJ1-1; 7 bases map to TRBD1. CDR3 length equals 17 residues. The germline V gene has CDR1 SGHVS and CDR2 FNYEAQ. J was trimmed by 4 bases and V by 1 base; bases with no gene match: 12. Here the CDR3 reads CASSLGSRGTVVTEAFF. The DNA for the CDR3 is TGTGCCAGCAGCTTAGGCTCAAGGGGGACAGTCGTCACTGAAGCTTTCTTT. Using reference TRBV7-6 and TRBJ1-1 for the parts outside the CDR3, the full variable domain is GAGVSQSPRYKVTKRGQDVALRCDPISGHVSLYWYRQALGQGPEFLTYFNYEAQQDKSGLPNDRFSAERPEGSISTLTIQRTEQRDSAMYRCASSLGSRGTVVTEAFFGQGTRLTVV.

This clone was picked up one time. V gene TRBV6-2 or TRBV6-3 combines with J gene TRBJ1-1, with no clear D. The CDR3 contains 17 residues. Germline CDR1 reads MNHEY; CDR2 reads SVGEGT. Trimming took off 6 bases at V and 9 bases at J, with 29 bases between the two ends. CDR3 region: CASSTRETSLEDEKAFF. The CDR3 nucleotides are TGTGCCAGCAGCACTAGGGAAACCTCTTTGGAGGACGAGAAAGCTTTCTTT.

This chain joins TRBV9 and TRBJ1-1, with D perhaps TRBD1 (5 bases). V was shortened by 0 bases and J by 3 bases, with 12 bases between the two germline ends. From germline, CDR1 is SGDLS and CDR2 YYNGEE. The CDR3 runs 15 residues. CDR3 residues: CASSVGGAFYTEAFF. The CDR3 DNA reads TGTGCCAGCAGCGTAGGCGGGGCCTTCTACACTGAAGCTTTCTTT.

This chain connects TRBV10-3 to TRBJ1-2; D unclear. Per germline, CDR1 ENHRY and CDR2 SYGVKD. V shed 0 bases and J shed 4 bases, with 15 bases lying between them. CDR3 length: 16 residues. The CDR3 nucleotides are TGTGCCATCAGTGAGTCGGAGACAACCCGGACCTATGGCTACACCTTC. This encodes CAISESETTRTYGYTF.

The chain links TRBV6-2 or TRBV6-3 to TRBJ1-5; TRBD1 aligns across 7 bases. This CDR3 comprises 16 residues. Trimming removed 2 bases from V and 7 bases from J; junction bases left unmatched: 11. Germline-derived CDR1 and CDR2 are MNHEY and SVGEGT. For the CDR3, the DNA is TGTGCCAGCAGTTACAGGGGCAGGGGGTTGGGACAGCCCCAGCATTTT. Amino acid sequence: CASSYRGRGLGQPQHF.